The rows below give T cell receptor beta chains drawn from one sample of a study of T cells in Graves' hyperthyroidism and ophthalmopathy. MiXCR, applied by TCRdb to the multiplex PCR reads, yields one record per CDR3 protein. The repertoire includes 300,000 to 450,000 distinct CDR3 sequences, 25% of them detected once, and about 70% sits in the top ten. Sequenced input: blood. Receptor source: a man over 45 with Graves' hyperthyroidism. CDR3s include the opening cysteine and the closing phenylalanine or tryptophan. Fields, in order: D gene, V gene, J gene, CDR3 length, CDR3 protein. D genes are given only for firm matches.

TRBD2,TRBV2,TRBJ2-1,14,CASSGLAGDNEQFF
NA,TRBV11-1,TRBJ2-7,15,CASSLDTPSSYEQYF
NA,TRBV20-1,TRBJ2-3,14,CSARAGVRTDTQYF
TRBD1,TRBV6-5,TRBJ2-7,15,CASSYRDRASYEQYF
TRBD2,TRBV12-3/TRBV12-4,TRBJ2-7,16,CASSGPLAGLSYEQYF
NA,TRBV28,TRBJ2-2,15,CASSTAVLSTGELFF
TRBD1,TRBV4-1,TRBJ2-2,18,CASSQDEGTAFQHGELFF
TRBD1,TRBV19,TRBJ2-3,14,CASSIARDRVTQYF
NA,TRBV19,TRBJ2-7,13,CASSMGRSYEQYF
TRBD2,TRBV9,TRBJ2-3,16,CASSPSGTSGTDTQYF
NA,TRBV28,TRBJ2-7,11,CASSAYYEQYF
NA,TRBV3-1,TRBJ2-7,15,CAGSQGLVGGYEQYF
NA,TRBV2,TRBJ2-1,11,CANGPHDEQFF
NA,TRBV20-1,TRBJ2-7,15,CSARDTVGNTYEQHF
NA,TRBV9,TRBJ1-2,15,CASSVDGGAVYGYTF
NA,TRBV7-9,TRBJ2-7,14,CASSLVDVSYEQYF
TRBD1,TRBV13,TRBJ2-7,14,CASSLGGTGYKQYF
NA,TRBV5-5,TRBJ2-6,18,CASSLYYGQPSGANVLTF
NA,TRBV6-1,TRBJ1-1,16,CASTNGREGGFTEAFF
TRBD1,TRBV7-9,TRBJ1-6,17,CASSPWTGTGDNSPLHF
NA,TRBV6-1,TRBJ2-6,15,CASTDYRAGANVLTF
NA,TRBV12-3/TRBV12-4,TRBJ2-7,13,CASSLDRYGEQYF
NA,TRBV20-1,TRBJ2-1,15,CSARGHRAFYNEQFF
NA,TRBV5-4,TRBJ2-2,16,CASSLAPTGNTGELFF
NA,TRBV20-1,TRBJ2-2,14,CSAAFPGSTGELFF
TRBD1,TRBV3-1,TRBJ2-1,15,CASSGDRGSYNERFF
NA,TRBV7-9,TRBJ1-1,13,CASGPRTNTEAFF
NA,TRBV3-1,TRBJ2-2,16,CASSQGSSANTGELFF
NA,TRBV7-9,TRBJ2-1,16,CASSSPRVLPGHEQFF
TRBD2,TRBV20-1,TRBJ2-1,16,CSASPTSGRSYNEQFF
NA,TRBV20-1,TRBJ1-4,14,CSASPPQGERKLFF
NA,TRBV7-2,TRBJ2-2,14,CASSLAGVSGELFF
NA,TRBV12-5,TRBJ1-5,16,CASGLSLPRVGQPQHF
NA,TRBV5-6,TRBJ1-2,13,CASSLVSDYGYTF
TRBD1,TRBV19,TRBJ2-7,16,CASSPRVQGASYEQYF
NA,TRBV3-1,TRBJ2-3,14,CASSNRAQGDTQYF
NA,TRBV2,TRBJ1-6,11,CASSSDSPLHF
NA,TRBV7-2,TRBJ1-4,12,CASSLQKEKLFF
NA,TRBV19,TRBJ1-3,15,CASSFQSGSGNTIYF
TRBD2,TRBV4-1,TRBJ2-1,15,CASSQKRRELDEQFF
NA,TRBV20-1,TRBJ2-5,13,CSARPTGVETQYF
NA,TRBV2,TRBJ1-2,15,CASSASRGSNYGYTF
NA,TRBV3-1,TRBJ2-7,12,CASSLHMGEQYF
NA,TRBV7-2,TRBJ2-7,15,CASSLVWTADYEQYF
NA,TRBV18,TRBJ1-1,14,CASSPETVNTEAFF
TRBD2,TRBV5-1,TRBJ2-1,15,CASSLDGTSGISPFF
NA,TRBV29-1,TRBJ2-1,15,CSVSAAAGNYNEQFF
TRBD2,TRBV4-1,TRBJ2-7,16,CASSQKVLAGGYEQYF
TRBD2,TRBV10-2,TRBJ2-2,16,CASSEMGLPWTGELFF
NA,TRBV2,TRBJ1-2,13,CASTSDRFEGYTF
TRBD2,TRBV19,TRBJ2-7,17,CASRRDSGIGSSYEQYF
NA,TRBV30,TRBJ2-1,14,CAWSAGPPYNEQFF
NA,TRBV7-3,TRBJ2-3,14,CASGKGGPGDTQYF